This T cell receptor beta chain was obtained from a study of T-cell reconstitution after alpha-beta-depleted transplantation in children. TCRbeta library preparation incorporated unique molecular identifiers. Using its own MiXCR run on the PCR reads, TCRdb lists one record per CDR3 protein. The sample has fewer than 1 million distinct CDR3 sequences, approximately 15% seen once. Study-wide results and limits: After one year, T-cell counts and TCRbeta diversity mostly came from new T cells.

Comments on this clonotype: Its antigen remains unidentified.

This sequence was found in a male patient between 5 and 17 years old who had a stem cell transplant for acute lymphoblastic leukemia, so the T cells may come from the graft donor. The sample in question was PBMCs, mostly from graft donor cells, obtained 360 days after TCRalphabeta/CD19-depleted stem cell transplant.

CDR3 DNA: TGCGCCAGCAGCCAGGGGCCACTCAGGGAAATGGTCCGGGAAAAACTGTTTTTT. Translation gives CASSQGPLREMVREKLFF. The chain recombines TRBV4-1 with TRBJ1-4; D is possibly TRBD1 (5 bases). Deletions cut 3 bases from V and 8 bases from J, with 25 bases between. The CDR3 is made up of 18 amino acids. Per germline, CDR1 MGHRA and CDR2 YSYEKL.